The 23 T cell receptor beta chains given below trace back to one sample, sequenced in a study of blood T cell repertoires in COVID-19. Clones were sequenced by immunoSEQ multiplex PCR, and TCRdb holds only the in-frame ones, with some missing. The sample lists about 200,000 clones; over 75% were seen once. Sequenced: peripheral blood. The source of these receptors is a human donor with active or convalescent COVID-19. The donor label of this sample is uncertain.

This chain uses TRBV29-1 with TRBJ2-7, with D possibly TRBD2 on 6 matching bases. The germline gives CDR1 SQVTM, CDR2 ANQGSEA. CDR3 length: 16 residues. Trimming took 0 bases from V and 2 from J, leaving 17 bases between them. The CDR3 nucleotides are TGCAGCGTTGAAGACCCCTGGCGGGGTGGGGCCTACGAGCAGTACTTC. It is translated as CSVEDPWRGGAYEQYF.

V is TRBV11-1 and J is TRBJ2-7, with 8 bases aligning to TRBD1. This CDR3 comprises 14 residues. V shed 5 bases, J shed 5 bases, and the junction held 8 bases outside the gene matches. The germline CDR1 and CDR2 sequences are SGHAT and FQDESV (reference sequence). The CDR3 DNA reads TGTGCCAGCAGCCCGACAGGGGAAGAGAACGAGCAGTACTTC. Translated: CASSPTGEENEQYF.

V is TRBV5-8 and J is TRBJ1-5; possible D gene TRBD1, 5 bases. CDR1 and CDR2 from the germline V gene are SGHTS and YDEGEE. The CDR3 is 12 amino acids. Trimming pared 4 bases from V and 6 bases from J, leaving 8 bases between. CDR3 residues: CASSGGVQPQHF. The CDR3 DNA reads TGTGCCAGCAGCGGGGGGGTTCAGCCCCAGCATTTT.

The sample holds one count of this clone. V gene TRBV7-9 combines with J gene TRBJ2-3; D possibly corresponds to TRBD1 (6 bases). CDR1 is SEHNR, CDR2 FQNEAQ, per germline (reference sequence). This CDR3 is 16 amino acids long. V was pared by 5 bases and J by 0 bases, with 15 bases between. CDR3 region: CASSEQGRGSTDTQYF. The CDR3 bases are TGTGCCAGCAGCGAACAGGGAAGAGGAAGCACAGATACGCAGTATTTT.

This chain uses TRBV7-2 with TRBJ2-7; no clear D. CDR3 size: 13 residues. Germline V gives CDR1 SGHTA, CDR2 FQGNSA. V lost 0 bases to trimming and J lost 3 bases, with 6 bases between them. CDR3 loop: CASSLAGVYEQYF. The CDR3 DNA is TGTGCCAGCAGCTTAGCCGGAGTCTACGAGCAGTACTTC.

This chain links TRBV28 with TRBJ1-5; 8 bases agree with TRBD1. V lost 3 bases to trimming and J lost 7 bases; unmatched junction nucleotides: 8. The CDR3 runs to 15 residues. Germline assignment: CDR1 MDHEN and CDR2 SYDVKM. CDR3 protein: CASSFAAGGAQPQHF. The CDR3 nucleotides are TGTGCCAGCAGTTTTGCAGCAGGGGGCGCGCAGCCCCAGCATTTT.

This sequence joins TRBV11-2 and TRBJ2-3; 7 nucleotides agree with TRBD1. Germline assignment: CDR1 SGHAT and CDR2 FQNNGV. The CDR3 runs 14 residues. Trimming removed 1 base from V and 4 bases from J; junction bases left unmatched: 2. CDR3 region: CASSLGQGADTQYF. DNA of the CDR3: TGTGCCAGCAGCTTAGGTCAGGGGGCAGATACGCAGTATTTT.

The chain uses TRBV18 and TRBJ2-3; 12 nucleotides agree with TRBD2. The CDR3 runs 15 residues. The germline CDR1 and CDR2 sequences are KGHSH and LQKENI. V shed 3 bases and J 4 bases; nucleotides not matched to a gene: 2. The DNA for the CDR3 is TGTGCCAGCTCACCGCTAGCGGGGGGGCCAGATACGCAGTATTTT. Its protein product is CASSPLAGGPDTQYF.

In DNA form, the CDR3 reads TGTGCCAGCAGTTTGGGACAGGGCGGCTACGAGCAGTACTTC. Protein product: CASSLGQGGYEQYF. The chain recombines TRBV27 with TRBJ2-7; TRBD1 aligns across 9 bases. The V and J ends lost 3 bases and 3 bases, in that order; junction bases with no gene match: 3. Germline assignment: CDR1 MNHEY and CDR2 SMNVEV (reference sequence). There are 14 residues in the CDR3.

The chain recombines TRBV28 with TRBJ1-6; D unclear. The CDR3 loop spans 12 amino acids. Germline CDR1 and CDR2: MDHEN and SYDVKM. The V gene lost 6 bases and the J gene lost 9 bases, with 9 bases spanning the gap. The CDR3: CASSQVASPLHF. The CDR3 region has the DNA TGTGCCAGCAGCCAAGTGGCTTCACCCCTCCACTTT.

The genes are TRBV30 and TRBJ1-5; D may be TRBD1 (5 bases). This CDR3 contains 13 residues. Trimming left V 0 bases short and J 3 bases short, with 6 bases between. From germline, CDR1 is GTSNPN and CDR2 SVGIG (reference sequence). This CDR3 reads CAWSVGDNQPQHF. The CDR3 coding sequence is TGTGCCTGGAGTGTAGGGGACAATCAGCCCCAGCATTTT. The entire variable domain, with the rest obtained from reference TRBV30 and TRBJ1-5, is as follows: SQTIHQWPATLVQPVGSPLSLECTVEGTSNPNLYWYRQAAGRGLQLLFYSVGIGQISSEVPQNLSASRPQDRQFILSSKKLLLSDSGFYLCAWSVGDNQPQHFGDGTRLSIL.

This chain uses TRBV29-1 with TRBJ2-7; D gene uncertain. CDR3 length: 12 residues. The germline V gene encodes CDR1 SQVTM and CDR2 ANQGSEA. V gave up 4 bases and J gave up 0 bases, with 7 bases separating them. CDR3 region: CSVVRHSYEQYF. CDR3 DNA sequence: TGCAGCGTTGTGCGGCACTCCTACGAGCAGTACTTC.

A word on this clone: The sample holds other DNA sequences that translate to the same CDR3. This sequence joins TRBV28 and TRBJ2-7, with TRBD1 matching over 10 bases. This CDR3 has 14 amino acids. Looked up from germline, CDR1 is MDHEN and CDR2 is SYDVKM. V lost 4 bases to trimming and J lost 2 bases; unmatched junction nucleotides: 2. The CDR3 spells CASSWDRGTYEQYF. The CDR3 DNA reads TGTGCCAGCAGTTGGGACAGGGGTACCTACGAGCAGTACTTC.

The chain recombines TRBV6-5 with TRBJ1-1, with no clear D. The CDR3 sequence is 14 residues long. The V gene lost 6 bases and the J gene lost 9 bases, with 20 bases spanning the gap. Germline V lookup: CDR1 MNHEY, CDR2 SVGAGI. DNA of the CDR3: TGTGCCAGCAGCCCAATGGAGGCTTTCGCAAAAGCTTTCTTT. Translation gives CASSPMEAFAKAFF.

The chain joins TRBV27 to TRBJ2-7; possibly TRBD2 for D (5 bases). The CDR3 runs to 15 residues. From germline, CDR1 is MNHEY and CDR2 SMNVEV (reference sequence). Trimming shortened V by 2 bases and J by 0 bases, and 11 bases separated the two germline ends. Written as DNA, the CDR3 is TGTGCCAGCAGTTTAAACGCGGGTATCTCCTACGAGCAGTACTTC. Protein sequence: CASSLNAGISYEQYF.

The rearrangement links TRBV5-1 to TRBJ2-3; 13 nucleotides match TRBD2. The CDR3 length is 18 residues. Trimming at V came to 5 bases and at J to 0 bases, leaving 9 bases not matched to a gene. Germline lookup yields CDR1 SGHRS and CDR2 YFSETQ. CDR3 residues: CASRSGTSGASSTDTQYF. CDR3 nucleotides: TGCGCCAGCAGGTCCGGGACTAGCGGGGCTTCGAGCACAGATACGCAGTATTTT.

In its sample, this clone was seen once. The chain carries TRBV7-9 and TRBJ2-7; 8 bases are a match to TRBD1. The CDR3 has 14 residues. V lost 5 bases and J lost 0; bases outside the gene matches: 3. Germline loops: CDR1 SEHNR, CDR2 FQNEAQ (reference sequence). CDR3 DNA sequence: TGTGCCAGCAGCCGCCAGGGGGCCTCCTACGAGCAGTACTTC. It specifies CASSRQGASYEQYF.

The chain carries TRBV7-6 and TRBJ2-3; D may be TRBD2 (7 bases). Per the germline V gene, CDR1 is SGHVS and CDR2 is FNYEAQ. V was clipped by 6 bases and J by 5 bases, with 18 bases between them. The CDR3 is 15 residues long. CDR3 DNA: TGTGCCAGCAGAAAGGGGGGAGGGCCGCGAGATACGCAGTATTTT. Residues: CASRKGGGPRDTQYF.

The chain has TRBV13 and TRBJ1-1, with D possibly matching TRBD1 (5 bases). The CDR3 runs to 15 residues. The V end was cut by 1 base, the J end by 3 bases, with 12 bases between. Germline CDR1 reads PRHDT; CDR2 reads FYEKMQ (reference sequence). The CDR3 region has the DNA TGTGCCAGCAGCTTAGTTGGGGCCAGGGACACTGAAGCTTTCTTT. This gives the protein CASSLVGARDTEAFF.

In this sample, this clone turned up once. The CDR3: CASSLKFAGAGNAQYF. The CDR3, as DNA: TGTGCCAGCAGCTTGAAGTTTGCGGGAGCCGGGAATGCGCAGTATTTT. The chain is built from TRBV5-4 and TRBJ2-3, with TRBD2 identical over 7 bases. The CDR3 contains 16 residues. Germline V gives CDR1 SGHNT, CDR2 YYREEE (reference sequence). After removal of 1 base from V and 10 bases from J, the junction contained 15 bases not matched to a gene.

J is TRBJ2-7 and V is TRBV5-1; 12 nucleotides match TRBD1. Germline V gene data show CDR1 as SGHRS and CDR2 as YFSETQ. J was trimmed by 4 bases and V by 3 bases; bases with no gene match: 5. The CDR3 runs 15 residues. The CDR3 loop is CASSWGTGGVYEQYF. CDR3 nucleotides: TGCGCCAGCAGCTGGGGGACAGGGGGCGTGTACGAGCAGTACTTC.

This clone was seen more than once but under ten times. The chain is built from TRBV12-3 or TRBV12-4 and TRBJ2-7; TRBD1 agrees at 7 bases. This CDR3 comprises 12 residues. With 6 bases clipped from V and 5 bases from J, the junction kept 4 bases outside the gene matches. As DNA, the CDR3 is TGTGCCAGCAGCGGGGACAGCCACGAGCAGTACTTC. Its protein is CASSGDSHEQYF.

This rearrangement joins TRBV7-9 to TRBJ2-5; unclear D gene. The germline V and J ends were trimmed by 5 bases and 5 bases, with 6 bases remaining between them. CDR1 and CDR2 (germline): SEHNR, FQNEAQ (reference sequence). The CDR3 is 11 residues long. The CDR3 nucleotides are TGTGCCAGCAGCATATTGGAGACCCAGTACTTC. Protein sequence: CASSILETQYF.